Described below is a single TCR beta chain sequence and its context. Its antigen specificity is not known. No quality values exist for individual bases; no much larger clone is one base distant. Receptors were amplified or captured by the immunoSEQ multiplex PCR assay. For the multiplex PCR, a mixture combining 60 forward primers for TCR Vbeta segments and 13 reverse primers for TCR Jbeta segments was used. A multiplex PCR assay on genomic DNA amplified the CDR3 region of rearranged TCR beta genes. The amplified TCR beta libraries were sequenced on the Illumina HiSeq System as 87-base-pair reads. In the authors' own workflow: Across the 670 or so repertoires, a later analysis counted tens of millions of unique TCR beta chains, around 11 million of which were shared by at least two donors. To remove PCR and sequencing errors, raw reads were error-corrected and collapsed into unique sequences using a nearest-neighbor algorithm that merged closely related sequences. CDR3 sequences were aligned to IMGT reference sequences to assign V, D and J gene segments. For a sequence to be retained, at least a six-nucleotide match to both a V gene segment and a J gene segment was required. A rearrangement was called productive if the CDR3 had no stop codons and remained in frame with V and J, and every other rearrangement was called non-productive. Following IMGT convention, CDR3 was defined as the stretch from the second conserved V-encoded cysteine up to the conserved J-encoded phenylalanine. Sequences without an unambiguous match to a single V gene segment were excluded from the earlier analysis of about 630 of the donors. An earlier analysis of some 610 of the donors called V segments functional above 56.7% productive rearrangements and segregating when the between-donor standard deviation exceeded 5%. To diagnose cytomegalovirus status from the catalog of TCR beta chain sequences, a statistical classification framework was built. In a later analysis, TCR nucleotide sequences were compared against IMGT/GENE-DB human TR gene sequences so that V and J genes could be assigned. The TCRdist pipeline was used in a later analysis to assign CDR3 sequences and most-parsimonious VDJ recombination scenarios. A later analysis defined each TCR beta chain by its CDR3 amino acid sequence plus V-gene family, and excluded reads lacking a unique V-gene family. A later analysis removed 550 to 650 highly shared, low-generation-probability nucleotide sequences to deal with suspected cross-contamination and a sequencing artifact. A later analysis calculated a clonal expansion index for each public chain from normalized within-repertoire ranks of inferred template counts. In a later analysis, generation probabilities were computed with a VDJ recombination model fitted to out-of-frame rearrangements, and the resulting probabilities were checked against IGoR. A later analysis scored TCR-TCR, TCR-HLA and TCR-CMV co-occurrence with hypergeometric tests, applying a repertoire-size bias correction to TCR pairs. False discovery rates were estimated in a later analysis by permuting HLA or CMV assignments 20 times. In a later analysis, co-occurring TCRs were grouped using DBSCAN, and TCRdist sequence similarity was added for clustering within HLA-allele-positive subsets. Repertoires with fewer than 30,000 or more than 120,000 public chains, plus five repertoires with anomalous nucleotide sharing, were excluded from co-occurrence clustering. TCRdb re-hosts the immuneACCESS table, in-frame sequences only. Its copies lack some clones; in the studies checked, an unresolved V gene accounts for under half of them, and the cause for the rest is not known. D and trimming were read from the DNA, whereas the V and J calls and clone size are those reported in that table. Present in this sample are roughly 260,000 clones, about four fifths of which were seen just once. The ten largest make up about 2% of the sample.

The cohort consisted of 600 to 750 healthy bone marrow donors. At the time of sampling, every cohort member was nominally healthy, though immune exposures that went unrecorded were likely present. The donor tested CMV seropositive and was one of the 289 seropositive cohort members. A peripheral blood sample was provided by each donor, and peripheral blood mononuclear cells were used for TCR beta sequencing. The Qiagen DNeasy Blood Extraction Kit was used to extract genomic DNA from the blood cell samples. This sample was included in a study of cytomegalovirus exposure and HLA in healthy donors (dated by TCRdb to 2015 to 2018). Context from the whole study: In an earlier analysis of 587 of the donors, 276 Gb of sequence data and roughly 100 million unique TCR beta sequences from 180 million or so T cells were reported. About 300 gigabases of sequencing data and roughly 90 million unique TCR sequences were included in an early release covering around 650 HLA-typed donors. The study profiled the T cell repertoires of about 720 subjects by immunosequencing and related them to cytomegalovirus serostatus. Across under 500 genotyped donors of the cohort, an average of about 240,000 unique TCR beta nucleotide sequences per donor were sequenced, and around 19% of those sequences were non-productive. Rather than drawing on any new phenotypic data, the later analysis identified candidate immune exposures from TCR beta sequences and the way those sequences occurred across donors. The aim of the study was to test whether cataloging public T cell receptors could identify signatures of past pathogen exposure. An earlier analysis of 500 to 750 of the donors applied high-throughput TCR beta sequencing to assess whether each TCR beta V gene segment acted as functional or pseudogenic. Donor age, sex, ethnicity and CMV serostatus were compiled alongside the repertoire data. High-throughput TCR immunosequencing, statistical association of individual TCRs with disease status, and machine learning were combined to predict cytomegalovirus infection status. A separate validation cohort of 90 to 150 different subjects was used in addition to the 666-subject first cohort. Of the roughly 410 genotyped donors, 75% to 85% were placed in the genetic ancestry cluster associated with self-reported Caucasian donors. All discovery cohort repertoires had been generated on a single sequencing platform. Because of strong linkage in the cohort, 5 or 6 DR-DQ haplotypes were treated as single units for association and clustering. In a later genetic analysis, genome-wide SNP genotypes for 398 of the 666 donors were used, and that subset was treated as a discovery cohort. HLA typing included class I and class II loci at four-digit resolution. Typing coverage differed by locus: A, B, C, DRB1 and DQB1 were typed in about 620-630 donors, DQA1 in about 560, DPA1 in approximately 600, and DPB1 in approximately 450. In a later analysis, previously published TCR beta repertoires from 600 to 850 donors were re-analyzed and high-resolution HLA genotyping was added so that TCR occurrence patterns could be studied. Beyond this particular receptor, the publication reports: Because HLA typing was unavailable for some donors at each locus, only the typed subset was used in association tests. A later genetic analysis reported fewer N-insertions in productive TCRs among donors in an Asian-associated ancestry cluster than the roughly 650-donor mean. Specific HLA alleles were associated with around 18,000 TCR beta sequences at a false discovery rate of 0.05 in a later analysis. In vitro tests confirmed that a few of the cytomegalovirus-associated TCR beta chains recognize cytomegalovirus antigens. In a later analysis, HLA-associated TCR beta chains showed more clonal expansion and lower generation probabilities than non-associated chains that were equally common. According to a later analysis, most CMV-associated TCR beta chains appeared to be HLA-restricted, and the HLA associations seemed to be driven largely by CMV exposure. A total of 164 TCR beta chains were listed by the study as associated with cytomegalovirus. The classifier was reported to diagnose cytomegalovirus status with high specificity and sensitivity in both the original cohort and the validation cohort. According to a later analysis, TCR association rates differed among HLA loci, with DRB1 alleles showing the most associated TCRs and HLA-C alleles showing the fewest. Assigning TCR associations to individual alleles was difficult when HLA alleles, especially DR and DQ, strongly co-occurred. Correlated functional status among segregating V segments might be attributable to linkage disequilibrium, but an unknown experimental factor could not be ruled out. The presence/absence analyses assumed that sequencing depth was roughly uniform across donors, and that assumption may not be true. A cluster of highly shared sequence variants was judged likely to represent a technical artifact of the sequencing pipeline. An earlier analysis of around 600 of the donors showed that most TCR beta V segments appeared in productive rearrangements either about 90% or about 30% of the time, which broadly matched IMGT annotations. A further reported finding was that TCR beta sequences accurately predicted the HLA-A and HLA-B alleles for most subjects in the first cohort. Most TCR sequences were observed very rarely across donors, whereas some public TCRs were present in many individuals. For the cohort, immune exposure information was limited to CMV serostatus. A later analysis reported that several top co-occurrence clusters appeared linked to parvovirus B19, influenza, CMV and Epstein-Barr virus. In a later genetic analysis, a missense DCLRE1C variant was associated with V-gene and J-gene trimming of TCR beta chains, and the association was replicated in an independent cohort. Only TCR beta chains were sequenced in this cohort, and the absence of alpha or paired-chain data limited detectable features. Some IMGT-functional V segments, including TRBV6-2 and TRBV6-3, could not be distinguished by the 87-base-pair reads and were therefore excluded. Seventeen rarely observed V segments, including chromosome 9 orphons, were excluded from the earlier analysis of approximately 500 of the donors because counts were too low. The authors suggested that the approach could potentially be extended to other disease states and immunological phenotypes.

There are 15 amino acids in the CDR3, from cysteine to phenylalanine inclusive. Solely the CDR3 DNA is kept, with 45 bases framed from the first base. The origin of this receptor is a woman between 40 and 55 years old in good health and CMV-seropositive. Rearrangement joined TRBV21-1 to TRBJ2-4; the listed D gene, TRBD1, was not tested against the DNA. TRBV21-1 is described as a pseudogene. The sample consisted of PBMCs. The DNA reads TGTGCCAGCAGCAAACAGGGTGGGTGCAAAAACAGTCAGTACTTC. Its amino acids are CASSKQGGCKNSQYF.